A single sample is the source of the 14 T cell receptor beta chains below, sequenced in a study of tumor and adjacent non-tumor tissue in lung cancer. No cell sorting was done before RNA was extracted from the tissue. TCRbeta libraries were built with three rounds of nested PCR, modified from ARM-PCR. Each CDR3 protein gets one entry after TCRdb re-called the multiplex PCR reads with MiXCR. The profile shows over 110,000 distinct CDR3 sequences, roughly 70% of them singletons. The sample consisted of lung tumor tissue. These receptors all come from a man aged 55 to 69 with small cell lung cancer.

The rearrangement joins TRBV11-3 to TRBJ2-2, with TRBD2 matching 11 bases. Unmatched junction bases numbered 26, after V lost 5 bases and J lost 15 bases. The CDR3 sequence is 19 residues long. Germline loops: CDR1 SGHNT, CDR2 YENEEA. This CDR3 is CASSLPGLAAGKNTGEMFF. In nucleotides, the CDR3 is TGTGCCAGCAGCCTCCCGGGACTAGCGGCAGGGAAGAACACCGGGGAAATGTTTTTT.

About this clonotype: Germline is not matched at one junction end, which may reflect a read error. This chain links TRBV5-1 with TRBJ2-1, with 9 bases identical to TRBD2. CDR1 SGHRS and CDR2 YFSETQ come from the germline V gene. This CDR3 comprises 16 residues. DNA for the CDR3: TGCGCCAGCAGCTTGACCCCGCTAGCGGGGACCAATGAGAAGTTCTTC. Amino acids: CASSLTPLAGTNEKFF.

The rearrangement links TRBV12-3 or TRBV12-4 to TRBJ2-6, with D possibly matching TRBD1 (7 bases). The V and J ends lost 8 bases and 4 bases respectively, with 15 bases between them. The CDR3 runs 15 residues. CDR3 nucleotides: TGTGCCAGCCTGCAGGGGGGCCGAGGGGCCAACGTCCTGACTTTC. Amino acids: CASLQGGRGANVLTF.

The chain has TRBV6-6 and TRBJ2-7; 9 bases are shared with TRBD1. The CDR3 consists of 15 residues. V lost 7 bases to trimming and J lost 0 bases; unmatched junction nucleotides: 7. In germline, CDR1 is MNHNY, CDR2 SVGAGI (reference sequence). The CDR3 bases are TGTGCCAGCAACCCTGGGACAGGGAGCTCCTACGAGCAGTACGTC. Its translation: CASNPGTGSSYEQYV.

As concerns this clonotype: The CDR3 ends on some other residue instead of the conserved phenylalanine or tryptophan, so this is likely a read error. CDR3 DNA sequence: TGTGCCAGCAGCAAAAACTGGGACACCGGGGAGCTGTTTTCT. Amino acid sequence: CASSKNWDTGELFS. The chain is built from TRBV11-2 and TRBJ2-2, with no clear D. Trimming cost V 5 bases and J 3 bases, with 10 bases left between them. Germline V gives CDR1 SGHAT, CDR2 FQNNGV. The CDR3 is made up of 14 amino acids.

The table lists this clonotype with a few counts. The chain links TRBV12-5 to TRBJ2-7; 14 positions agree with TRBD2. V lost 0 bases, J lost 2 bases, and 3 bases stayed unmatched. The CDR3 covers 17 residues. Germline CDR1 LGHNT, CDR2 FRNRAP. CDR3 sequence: CASGLVGTSGGTYEQYV. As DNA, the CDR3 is TGTGCTAGTGGTTTGGTAGGGACTAGCGGGGGCACCTACGAGCAGTACGTC.

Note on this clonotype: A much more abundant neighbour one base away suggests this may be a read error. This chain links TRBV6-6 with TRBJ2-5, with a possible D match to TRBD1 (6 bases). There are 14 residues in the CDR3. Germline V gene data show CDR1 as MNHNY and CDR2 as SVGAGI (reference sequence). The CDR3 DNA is TGTTCCAGCATCCCCGGACAGTCTAAAGAGACCCAGTACTTC. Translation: CSSIPGQSKETQYF.

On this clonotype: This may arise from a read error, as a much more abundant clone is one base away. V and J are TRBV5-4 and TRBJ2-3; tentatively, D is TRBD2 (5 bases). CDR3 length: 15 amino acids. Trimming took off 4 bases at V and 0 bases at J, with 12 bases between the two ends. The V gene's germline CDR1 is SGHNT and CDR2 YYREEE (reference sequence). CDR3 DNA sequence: TGTGCCAGCAGCCGGCGGGTCGGTAGCACAGATACGCAGTATTTT. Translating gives CASSRRVGSTDTQYF.

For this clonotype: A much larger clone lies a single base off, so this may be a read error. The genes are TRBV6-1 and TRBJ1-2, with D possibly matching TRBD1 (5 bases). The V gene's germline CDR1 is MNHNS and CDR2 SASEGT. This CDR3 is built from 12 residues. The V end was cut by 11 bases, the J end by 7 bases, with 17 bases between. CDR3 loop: CARNTQGGGYTF. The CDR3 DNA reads TGTGCCCGCAACACGCAGGGTGGTGGCTACACCTTC.

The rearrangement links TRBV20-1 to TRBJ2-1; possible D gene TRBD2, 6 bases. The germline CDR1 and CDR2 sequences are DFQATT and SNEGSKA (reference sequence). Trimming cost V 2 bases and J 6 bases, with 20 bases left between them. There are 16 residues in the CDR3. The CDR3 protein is CSARSPGLQFGNEQFF. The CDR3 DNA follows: TGCAGTGCTAGAAGTCCGGGACTCCAATTTGGCAATGAGCAGTTCTTC.

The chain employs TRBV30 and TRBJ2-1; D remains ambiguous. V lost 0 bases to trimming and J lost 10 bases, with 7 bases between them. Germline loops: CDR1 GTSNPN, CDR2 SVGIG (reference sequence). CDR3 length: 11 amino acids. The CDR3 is CAWSVYGEQFF. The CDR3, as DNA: TGTGCCTGGAGTGTGTACGGAGAGCAGTTCTTC.

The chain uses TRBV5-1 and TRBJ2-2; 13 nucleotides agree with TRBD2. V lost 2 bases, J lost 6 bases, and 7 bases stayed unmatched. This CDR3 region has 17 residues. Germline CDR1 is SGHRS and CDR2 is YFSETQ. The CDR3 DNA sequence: TGCGCCAGCAGCTTCATATCCGGGACTAGCGGGGCCGGGGAGCTGTTTTTT. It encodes CASSFISGTSGAGELFF. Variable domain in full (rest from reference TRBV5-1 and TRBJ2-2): KAGVTQTPRYLIKTRGQQVTLSCSPISGHRSVSWYQQTPGQGLQFLFEYFSETQRNKGNFPGRFSGRQFSNSRSEMNVSTLELGDSALYLCASSFISGTSGAGELFFGEGSRLTVL.

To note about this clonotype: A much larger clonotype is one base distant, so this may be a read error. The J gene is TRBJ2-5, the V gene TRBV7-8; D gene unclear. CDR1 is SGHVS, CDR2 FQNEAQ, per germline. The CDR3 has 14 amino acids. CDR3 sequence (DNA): TGTACCAGCAGCTTAGGGTTGGTGAGGGAGACCCAGTACTTC. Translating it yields CTSSLGLVRETQYF.

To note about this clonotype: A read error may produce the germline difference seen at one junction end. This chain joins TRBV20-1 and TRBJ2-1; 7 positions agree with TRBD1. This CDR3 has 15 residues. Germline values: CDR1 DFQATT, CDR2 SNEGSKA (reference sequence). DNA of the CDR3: TGCAGTACTAGGGTCCCGGGACAGAGCTACAATGAGCAGTTCTTC. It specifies CSTRVPGQSYNEQFF.